This T cell receptor (beta chain) appears in the sequencing data of a study of monozygotic twins with inflammatory bowel disease. Broader study findings: Healthy co-twins, by inverse Simpson, had higher TCRbeta diversity than their siblings with IBD. Separate T cell subtypes could not be resolved from one another.

With respect to this clonotype: What it binds is unknown.

Reanalyzing the 5' RACE reads, TCRdb keeps one entry per CDR3 protein, without DNA. This sample's table reports about 350,000 distinct CDR3 sequences. Total RNA was isolated from whole blood without T cell sorting. Looked up from germline, CDR1 is SEHNR and CDR2 is FQNEAQ (reference sequence). This CDR3 comprises 14 residues. Sequencing was carried out using blood. J is TRBJ1-4 and V is TRBV7-9. The receptor comes from a human donor with ulcerative colitis or Crohn's disease, or a healthy co-twin of an affected twin (not recorded which). The CDR3 spells CASSVRELGEKLFF.